Presented here are 12 T cell receptor beta chains from one specimen sequenced in a study of blood T cell repertoires in COVID-19. Some clones are missing from TCRdb's copy, which holds only in-frame ones; the method was immunoSEQ multiplex PCR. The sample includes 150,000 to 200,000 clones, about 88% of them seen just once. The sequenced sample consisted of peripheral blood. These receptors all come from a woman of 80 years or more with COVID-19, enrolled during active disease.

The chain employs TRBV5-1 and TRBJ2-5, with 7 bases matching TRBD2. This CDR3 spans 14 amino acids. The V gene end was trimmed by 3 bases and the J gene end by 0 bases; junction bases not matched to a gene: 2. Germline loops: CDR1 SGHRS, CDR2 YFSETQ. Written as DNA, the CDR3 is TGCGCCAGCAGCTCTGGGACTAACCAAGAGACCCAGTACTTC. Its translation is CASSSGTNQETQYF.

On this clone: Other DNA sequences in the sample encode the same CDR3. The genes are TRBV6-5 and TRBJ2-2; D is perhaps TRBD2 (6 bases). This CDR3 region has 12 residues. The germline V and J ends were trimmed by 8 bases and 6 bases, with 10 bases remaining between them. Germline CDR1 is MNHEY and CDR2 is SVGAGI. Here the CDR3 reads CASVGGPGELFF. DNA of the CDR3: TGTGCCAGCGTCGGAGGGCCCGGGGAGCTGTTTTTT.

This chain connects TRBV7-2 to TRBJ1-5, with 7 positions matching TRBD1. The CDR3 is made up of 15 amino acids. Germline V gives CDR1 SGHTA, CDR2 FQGNSA. The ends lost 1 base at V and 4 bases at J; junction bases unmatched: 4. The CDR3 nucleotides read TGTGCCAGCAGCTTAGGGAGGGGGCGAAATCAGCCCCAGCATTTT. Its protein is CASSLGRGRNQPQHF.

Many counts were recorded for this clone. The DNA of the CDR3 is TGTGCCAGCTCACGGGCTGTTCCTAGCGGGAGCTACGAGCAGTACTTC. This codes for CASSRAVPSGSYEQYF. The chain is built from TRBV18 and TRBJ2-7; 10 nucleotides align to TRBD2. Germline trimming cut 4 bases from V and 3 bases from J; bases unmatched to any gene: 9. This CDR3 spans 16 amino acids. Germline V CDR1 and CDR2: KGHSH, LQKENI.

The CDR3 sequence is CASSQVPGVQGNQPQHF. CDR3 nucleotides: TGTGCCAGCAGCCAAGTTCCGGGGGTACAGGGCAATCAGCCCCAGCATTTT. This rearrangement joins TRBV4-2 to TRBJ1-5; tentatively, D is TRBD1 (5 bases). CDR3 length equals 17 residues. The germline V gene has CDR1 LGHNA and CDR2 YNFKEQ. Trimming shortened V by 1 base and J by 2 bases, and 15 bases separated the two germline ends.

The CDR3 is CASDMGRSSYEQYF. The CDR3 DNA reads TGCGCCAGCGACATGGGGAGAAGCTCCTACGAGCAGTACTTC. The rearrangement joins TRBV5-1 to TRBJ2-7, with D possibly TRBD2 on 5 matching bases. CDR3 length: 14 residues. CDR1 and CDR2 from the germline V gene are SGHRS and YFSETQ. V lost 7 bases and J 0 bases, leaving 14 bases between the germline ends.

This clone was counted a single time. This rearrangement joins TRBV28 to TRBJ1-2; the match to TRBD1 covers 7 bases. CDR3 length equals 14 residues. Germline assignment: CDR1 MDHEN and CDR2 SYDVKM. J gave up 6 bases and V 2 bases, and 6 bases lay outside the gene matches. CDR3 DNA: TGTGCCAGCAGTTTACAGGGGGGTGGGCATGGCTACACCTTC. It specifies CASSLQGGGHGYTF.

J is TRBJ1-4 and V is TRBV5-1, with D unclear. The V gene lost 0 bases and the J gene lost 2 bases, with 5 bases spanning the gap. CDR3 length equals 14 residues. Germline assignment: CDR1 SGHRS and CDR2 YFSETQ. Written as DNA, the CDR3 is TGCGCCAGCAGCTTGGGAGGGACTAATGAAAAACTGTTTTTT. Protein sequence: CASSLGGTNEKLFF. Looking up the rest from reference TRBV5-1 and TRBJ1-4 gives the full variable domain: KAGVTQTPRYLIKTRGQQVTLSCSPISGHRSVSWYQQTPGQGLQFLFEYFSETQRNKGNFPGRFSGRQFSNSRSEMNVSTLELGDSALYLCASSLGGTNEKLFFGSGTQLSVL.

The CDR3 region has the DNA TGCAGCGTTGGAGCCGGGACAGGGGGCGCGCAACTAGCGGAATTCGTGGGAGAGACCCAGTACTTC. Its protein is CSVGAGTGGAQLAEFVGETQYF. The gene calls are TRBV29-1 and TRBJ2-5; 12 bases line up with TRBD1. Germline V lookup: CDR1 SQVTM, CDR2 ANQGSEA. The CDR3 totals 22 residues. V lost 4 bases, J lost 4 bases, and 28 bases stayed unmatched.

The chain uses TRBV11-3 and TRBJ2-1; TRBD2 matches 10 bases. The V gene's germline CDR1 is SGHNT and CDR2 YENEEA. CDR3 size: 15 residues. V gave up 0 bases and J gave up 8 bases; unmatched junction bases: 4. The CDR3 DNA is TGTGCCAGCAGCTTAGAGGCTAGCGGGAGTTATGAGCAGTTCTTC. The encoded protein is CASSLEASGSYEQFF.

There are a few counts of this clone. The chain has TRBV28 and TRBJ1-5; D possibly corresponds to TRBD1 (5 bases). The CDR3 loop spans 12 amino acids. Looked up from germline, CDR1 is MDHEN and CDR2 is SYDVKM. V dropped 7 bases and J dropped 8 bases, with 12 bases sitting between them. The CDR3 DNA sequence: TGTGCCAGCACCGTGGAGGGGAAGCCCCAGCATTTT. Protein: CASTVEGKPQHF.

The chain employs TRBV7-8 and TRBJ1-1, with D maybe TRBD1 (5 bases). V shed 6 bases and J shed 0 bases, with 17 bases lying between them. Germline V CDR1 and CDR2: SGHVS, FQNEAQ. CDR3 length equals 16 residues. In nucleotides, the CDR3 is TGTGCCAGCAGGTCCCTGCGGTGGGGCCTGAACACTGAAGCTTTCTTT. Its translation: CASRSLRWGLNTEAFF.